This paragraph reports one T cell receptor (beta chain). Germline loops: CDR1 SGDLS, CDR2 YYNGEE. The CDR3 is made up of 16 amino acids. V was clipped by 2 bases and J by 1 base; unmatched bases: 5. Expressed TCRB transcripts were sequenced after all isolated RNA was converted to cDNA. The assay was immunoSEQ multiplex PCR, and TCRdb's table has in-frame clones only and misses some. The repertoire consists of just over 150,000 clones, with around 10% occurring once and the leading ten covering over 2%. This entry comes from a study of beta chain features in type 1 diabetes. For the study at large: There were approximately 110,000,000 sorted cells examined across all samples.

The V gene is TRBV9, the J gene TRBJ1-1; 10 nucleotides align to TRBD1. The sequence was collected from a man between 18 and 35 years old in good health. Input material: central memory CD4+ T cells from blood. As DNA, the CDR3 is TGTGCCAGCAGCGTGACCTGGGACAGGGGGAACACTGAAGCTTTCTTT. Amino acid sequence: CASSVTWDRGNTEAFF.